A selection of T cell receptor beta chains follows, all from one sample in a study of Graves' ophthalmopathy and Graves' hyperthyroidism. TCRdb used MiXCR to reprocess the multiplex PCR reads, holding one entry per CDR3 protein. The data show around 520,000 distinct CDR3 sequences, just under 40% seen once. Sequencing was done on a sample of peripheral blood or thyroid tissue (not recorded which). The receptors were gathered from an adult man with Graves' hyperthyroidism. CDR3s include the opening cysteine and the closing phenylalanine or tryptophan. D genes are given only for firm matches. Clone size is not always given. Where it is, it says once, few, many or a class for expanded clones.

clone_size d_call j_call v_call cdr3_aa cdr3_nt
NA NA TRBJ1-5 TRBV19 CASSIGADWGKIQPQHF TGTGCCAGTAGTATAGGAGCCGACTGGGGGAAGATTCAGCCCCAGCATTTT
NA NA TRBJ1-1 TRBV6-2/TRBV6-3 CASSYRGAITEAFF TGTGCCAGCAGTTACCGGGGGGCGATCACTGAAGCTTTCTTT
many NA TRBJ1-1 TRBV19 CASSMKAGVNTEAFF TGTGCCAGTAGTATGAAGGCAGGGGTGAACACTGAAGCTTTCTTT
many TRBD1 TRBJ2-6 TRBV27 CASSAQGAYSGANVLTF TGTGCCAGCAGTGCACAGGGGGCGTACTCTGGGGCCAACGTCCTGACTTTC
NA NA TRBJ2-5 TRBV7-9 CASSQGSPETQYF TGTGCCAGCAGCCAGGGGTCCCCGGAGACCCAGTACTTC
NA NA TRBJ1-3 TRBV6-1 CASSYGTGASGNTIYF TGTGCCAGCAGTTACGGGACGGGGGCTTCAGGAAACACCATATATTTT
many TRBD1 TRBJ1-2 TRBV12-3/TRBV12-4 CASSLGQGRGPYGYTF TGTGCCAGCAGTTTGGGACAGGGAAGGGGGCCATATGGCTACACCTTC
NA TRBD1 TRBJ1-4 TRBV2 CASTDRGYEKLFF TGTGCCAGCACCGACAGGGGATATGAAAAACTGTTTTTT
many TRBD2 TRBJ2-7 TRBV7-2 CASSPLAGGHEQYF TGTGCCAGCAGTCCCCTAGCGGGGGGCCACGAGCAGTACTTC
NA TRBD1 TRBJ1-4 TRBV18 CASSPRAGGSEKLFF TGTGCCAGCTCACCAAGGGCAGGGGGCAGTGAAAAACTGTTTTTT
few NA TRBJ1-1 TRBV5-1 CASSRLGGGTEAFF TGCGCCAGCAGCCGCCTCGGGGGTGGCACTGAAGCTTTCTTT